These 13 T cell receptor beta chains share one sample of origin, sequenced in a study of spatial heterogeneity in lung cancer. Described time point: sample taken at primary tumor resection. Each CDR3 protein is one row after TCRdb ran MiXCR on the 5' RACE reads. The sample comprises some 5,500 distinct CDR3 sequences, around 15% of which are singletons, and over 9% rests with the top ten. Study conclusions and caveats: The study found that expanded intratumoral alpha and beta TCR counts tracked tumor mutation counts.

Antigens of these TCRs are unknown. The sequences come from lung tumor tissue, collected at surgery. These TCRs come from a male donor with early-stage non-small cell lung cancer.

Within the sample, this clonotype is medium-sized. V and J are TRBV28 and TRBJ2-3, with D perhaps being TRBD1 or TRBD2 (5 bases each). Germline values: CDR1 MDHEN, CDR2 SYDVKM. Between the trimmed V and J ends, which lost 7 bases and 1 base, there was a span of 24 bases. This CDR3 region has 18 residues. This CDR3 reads CASKLMGVPTSRTDTQYF. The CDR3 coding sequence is TGTGCCAGCAAACTCATGGGGGTCCCGACCTCCCGCACAGATACGCAGTATTTT.

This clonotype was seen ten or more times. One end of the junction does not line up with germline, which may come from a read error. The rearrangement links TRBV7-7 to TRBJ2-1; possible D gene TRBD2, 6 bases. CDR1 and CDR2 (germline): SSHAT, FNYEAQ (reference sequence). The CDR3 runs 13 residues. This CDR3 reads CASSLAGGNEQFF. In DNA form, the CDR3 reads TGTGCTAGCAGCTTAGCCGGGGGCAATGAGCAGTTCTTC.

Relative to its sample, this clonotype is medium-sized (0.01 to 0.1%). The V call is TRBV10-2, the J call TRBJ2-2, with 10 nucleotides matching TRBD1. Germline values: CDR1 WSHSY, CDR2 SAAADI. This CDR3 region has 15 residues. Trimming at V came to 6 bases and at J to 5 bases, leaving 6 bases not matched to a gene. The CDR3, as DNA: TGCGCCAGCAGGCCCGGGACAGGGGAGACCGGGGAGCTGTTTTTT. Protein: CASRPGTGETGELFF.

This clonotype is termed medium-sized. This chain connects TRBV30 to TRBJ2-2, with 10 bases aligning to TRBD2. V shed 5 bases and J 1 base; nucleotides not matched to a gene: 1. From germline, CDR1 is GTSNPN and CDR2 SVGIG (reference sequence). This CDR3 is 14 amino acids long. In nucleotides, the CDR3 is TGTGCCTGGGGGACTAGCGTGAACACCGGGGAGCTGTTTTTT. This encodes CAWGTSVNTGELFF.

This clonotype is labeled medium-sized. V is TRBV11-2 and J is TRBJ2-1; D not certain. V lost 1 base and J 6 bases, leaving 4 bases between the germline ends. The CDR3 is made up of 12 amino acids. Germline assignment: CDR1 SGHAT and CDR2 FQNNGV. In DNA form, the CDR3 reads TGTGCCAGCAGCTTAGTTGTCAATGAGCAGTTCTTC. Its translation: CASSLVVNEQFF.

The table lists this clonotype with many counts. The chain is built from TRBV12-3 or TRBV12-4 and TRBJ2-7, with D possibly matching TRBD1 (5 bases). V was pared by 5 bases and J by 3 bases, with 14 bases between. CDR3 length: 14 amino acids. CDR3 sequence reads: CASSPDSRDYEQYF. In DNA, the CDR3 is TGTGCCAGCAGTCCCGACAGTAGGGACTACGAGCAGTACTTC.

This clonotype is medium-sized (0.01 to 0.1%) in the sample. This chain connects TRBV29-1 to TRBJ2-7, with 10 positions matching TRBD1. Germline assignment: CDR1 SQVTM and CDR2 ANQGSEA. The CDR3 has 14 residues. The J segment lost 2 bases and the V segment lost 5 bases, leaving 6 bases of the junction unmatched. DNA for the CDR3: TGCAGCGTTTCAGGACAGGGGGTTACCTACGAGCAGTACTTC. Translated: CSVSGQGVTYEQYF.

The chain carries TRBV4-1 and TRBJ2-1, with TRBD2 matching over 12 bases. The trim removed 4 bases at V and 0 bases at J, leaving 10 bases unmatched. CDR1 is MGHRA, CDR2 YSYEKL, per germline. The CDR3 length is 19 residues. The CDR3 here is CASSPFGLAGISSYNEQFF. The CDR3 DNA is TGCGCCAGCAGCCCATTCGGACTAGCGGGGATCAGCTCCTACAATGAGCAGTTCTTC.

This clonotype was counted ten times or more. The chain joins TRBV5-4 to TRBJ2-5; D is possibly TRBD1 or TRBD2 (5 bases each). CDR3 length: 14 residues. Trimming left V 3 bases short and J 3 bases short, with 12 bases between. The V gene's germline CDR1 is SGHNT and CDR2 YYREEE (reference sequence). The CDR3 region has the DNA TGTGCCAGCAGCTCAACCGGGGCCGAAGAGACCCAGTACTTC. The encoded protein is CASSSTGAEETQYF.

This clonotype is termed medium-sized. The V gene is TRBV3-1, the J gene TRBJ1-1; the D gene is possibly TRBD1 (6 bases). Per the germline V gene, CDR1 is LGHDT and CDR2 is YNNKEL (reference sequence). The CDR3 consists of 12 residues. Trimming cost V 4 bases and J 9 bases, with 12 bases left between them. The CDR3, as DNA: TGTGCCAGCAGCCTAAAGGGGGGGAAAGCTTTCTTT. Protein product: CASSLKGGKAFF.

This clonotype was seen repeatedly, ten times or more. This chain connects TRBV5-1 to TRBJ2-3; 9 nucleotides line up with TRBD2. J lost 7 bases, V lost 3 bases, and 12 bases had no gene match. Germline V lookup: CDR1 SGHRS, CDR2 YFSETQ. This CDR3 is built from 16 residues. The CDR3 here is CASSSQPGTSPNTQYF. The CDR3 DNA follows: TGCGCCAGCAGCTCCCAGCCCGGGACTAGCCCCAATACGCAGTATTTT.

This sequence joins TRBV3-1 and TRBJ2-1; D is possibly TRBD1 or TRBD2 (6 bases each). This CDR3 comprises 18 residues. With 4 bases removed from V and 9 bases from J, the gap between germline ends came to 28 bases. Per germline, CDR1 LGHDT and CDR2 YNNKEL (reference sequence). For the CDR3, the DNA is TGTGCCAGCAGCCCTCCCCCCCGGGGGCATGGGGGGTTCGGTGAGCAGTTCTTC. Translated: CASSPPPRGHGGFGEQFF.

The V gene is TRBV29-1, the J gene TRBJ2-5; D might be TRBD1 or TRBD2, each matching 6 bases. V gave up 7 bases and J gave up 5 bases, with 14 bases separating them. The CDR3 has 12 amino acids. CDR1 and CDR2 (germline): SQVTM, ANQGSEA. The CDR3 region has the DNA TGCAGCGGAAATACGGGGGCGGAGACCCAGTACTTC. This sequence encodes CSGNTGAETQYF. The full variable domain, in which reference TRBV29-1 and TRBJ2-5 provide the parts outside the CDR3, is SAVISQKPSRDICQRGTSLTIQCQVDSQVTMMFWYRQQPGQSLTLIATANQGSEATYESGFVIDKFPISRPNLTFSTLTVSNMSPEDSSIYLCSGNTGAETQYFGPGTRLLVL.